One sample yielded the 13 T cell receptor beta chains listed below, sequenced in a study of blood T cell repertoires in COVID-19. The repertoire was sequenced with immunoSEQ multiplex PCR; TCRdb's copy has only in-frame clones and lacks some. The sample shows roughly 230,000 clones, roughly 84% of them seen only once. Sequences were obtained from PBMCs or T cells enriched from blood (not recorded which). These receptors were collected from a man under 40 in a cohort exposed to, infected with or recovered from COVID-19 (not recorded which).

Here the CDR3 reads CASSPSGNRGVYEQYF. The CDR3 DNA follows: TGTGCCAGCTCACCGAGTGGAAACAGGGGGGTGTACGAGCAGTACTTC. V gene TRBV18 combines with J gene TRBJ2-7; the match to TRBD1 covers 8 bases. Looked up from germline, CDR1 is KGHSH and CDR2 is LQKENI. With V trimmed by 3 bases and J by 4 bases, 11 bases remained unmatched. CDR3 size: 16 residues.

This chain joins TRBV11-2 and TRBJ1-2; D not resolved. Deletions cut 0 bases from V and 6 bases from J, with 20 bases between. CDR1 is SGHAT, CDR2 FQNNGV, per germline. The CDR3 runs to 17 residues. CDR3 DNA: TGTGCCAGCAGCTTAGACGGAGAGAGAGGTTTGTTGGATGGCTACACCTTC. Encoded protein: CASSLDGERGLLDGYTF.

DNA for the CDR3: TGCAGCGTTGAAGAGACCGGGACAGGGGAGTACGAGCAGTACTTC. It yields the protein CSVEETGTGEYEQYF. The genes are TRBV29-1 and TRBJ2-7; 10 positions match TRBD1. The CDR3 sequence is 15 residues long. Germline V gene lookup returns CDR1 SQVTM and CDR2 ANQGSEA. V lost 0 bases and J lost 4; bases outside the gene matches: 6.

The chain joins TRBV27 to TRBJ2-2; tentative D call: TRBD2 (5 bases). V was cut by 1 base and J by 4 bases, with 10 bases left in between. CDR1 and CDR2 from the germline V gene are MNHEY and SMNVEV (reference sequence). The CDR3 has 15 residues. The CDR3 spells CASSLFGVRTGELFF. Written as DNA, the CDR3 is TGTGCCAGCAGTTTATTCGGGGTACGCACCGGGGAGCTGTTTTTT.

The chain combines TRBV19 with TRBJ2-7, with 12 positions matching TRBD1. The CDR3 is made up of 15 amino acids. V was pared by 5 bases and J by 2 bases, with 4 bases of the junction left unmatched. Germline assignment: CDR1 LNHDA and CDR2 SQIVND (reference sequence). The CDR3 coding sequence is TGTGCCAGTAGTGACCGGGACAGGGGGCCCTACGAGCAGTACTTC. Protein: CASSDRDRGPYEQYF.

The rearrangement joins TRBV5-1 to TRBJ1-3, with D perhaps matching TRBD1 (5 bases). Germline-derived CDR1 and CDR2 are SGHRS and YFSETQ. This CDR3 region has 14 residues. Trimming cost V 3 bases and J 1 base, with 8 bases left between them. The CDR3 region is CASSSGGSGNTIYF. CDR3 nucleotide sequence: TGCGCCAGCAGCTCGGGGGGGTCTGGAAACACCATATATTTT.

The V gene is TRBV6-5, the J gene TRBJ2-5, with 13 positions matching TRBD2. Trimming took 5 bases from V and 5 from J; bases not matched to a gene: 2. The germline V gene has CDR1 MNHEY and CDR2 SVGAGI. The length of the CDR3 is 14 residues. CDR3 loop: CASSPTSGRETQYF. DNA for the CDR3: TGTGCCAGCAGTCCGACTAGCGGGAGGGAGACCCAGTACTTC.

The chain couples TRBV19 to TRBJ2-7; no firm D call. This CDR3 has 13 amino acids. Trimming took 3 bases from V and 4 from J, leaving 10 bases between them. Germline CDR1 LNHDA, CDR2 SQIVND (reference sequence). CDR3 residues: CASSIVNGYEQYF. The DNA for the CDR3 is TGTGCCAGTAGTATCGTCAACGGGTACGAGCAGTACTTC.

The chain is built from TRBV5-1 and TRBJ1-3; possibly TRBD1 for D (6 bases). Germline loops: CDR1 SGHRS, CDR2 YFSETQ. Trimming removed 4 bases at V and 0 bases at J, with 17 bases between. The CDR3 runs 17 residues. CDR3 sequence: CASSRGHWTYSGNTIYF. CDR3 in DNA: TGCGCCAGCAGCAGGGGACATTGGACCTACTCTGGAAACACCATATATTTT.

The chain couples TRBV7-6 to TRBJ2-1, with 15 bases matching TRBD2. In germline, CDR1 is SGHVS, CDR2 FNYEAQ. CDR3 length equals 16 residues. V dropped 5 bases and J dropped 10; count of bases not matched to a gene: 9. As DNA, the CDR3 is TGTGCCAGCAGCCCGACCGGACTAGCGGGAGGGCCCGAGCAGTTCTTC. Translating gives CASSPTGLAGGPEQFF.

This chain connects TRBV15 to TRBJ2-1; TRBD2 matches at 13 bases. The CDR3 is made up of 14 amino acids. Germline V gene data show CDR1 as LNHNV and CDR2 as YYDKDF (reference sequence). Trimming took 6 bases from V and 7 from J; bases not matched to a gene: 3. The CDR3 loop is CATSRLAGGNEQFF. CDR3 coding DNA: TGTGCCACCAGTCGACTAGCGGGAGGAAATGAGCAGTTCTTC.

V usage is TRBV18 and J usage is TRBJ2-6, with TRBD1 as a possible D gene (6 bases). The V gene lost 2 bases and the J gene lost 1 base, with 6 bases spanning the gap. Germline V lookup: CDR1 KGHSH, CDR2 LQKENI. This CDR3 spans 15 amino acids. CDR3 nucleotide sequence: TGTGCCAGCTCACCAAGGGGGTCTGGGGCCAACGTCCTGACTTTC. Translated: CASSPRGSGANVLTF.

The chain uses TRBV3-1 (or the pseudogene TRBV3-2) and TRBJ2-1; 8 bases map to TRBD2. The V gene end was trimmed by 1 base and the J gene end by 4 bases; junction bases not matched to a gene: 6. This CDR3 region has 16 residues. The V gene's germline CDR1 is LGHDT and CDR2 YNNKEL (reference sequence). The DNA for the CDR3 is TGTGCCAGCAGCCAAGCCAGACTAGCGAGGTACAATGAGCAGTTCTTC. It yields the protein CASSQARLARYNEQFF.